The 26 T cell receptor beta chains listed next were all sequenced from one sample in a study of blood T cell repertoires in COVID-19. Only in-frame clones appear in the TCRdb table, and some are missing; sequencing was by immunoSEQ multiplex PCR. The repertoire holds fewer than 350,000 clones, roughly 85% seen once, with 7.2% in the top ten. The sample comprised peripheral blood. The receptor source for this set is a human donor in a cohort sampled during active COVID-19.

The table lists this clone with a few counts. The chain couples TRBV10-2 to TRBJ2-1; D might be TRBD2 (6 bases). V lost 2 bases, J lost 7 bases, and 9 bases lay in between. In germline, CDR1 is WSHSY, CDR2 SAAADI. This CDR3 contains 13 residues. CDR3 sequence: CASSEMGGNEQFF. The CDR3, as DNA: TGCGCCAGCAGTGAGATGGGGGGTAATGAGCAGTTCTTC.

The chain is built from TRBV27 and TRBJ2-4, with D perhaps TRBD1 (5 bases). The V end was cut by 4 bases, the J end by 0 bases, with 13 bases between. The germline CDR1 and CDR2 sequences are MNHEY and SMNVEV (reference sequence). CDR3 length: 16 amino acids. CDR3 loop: CASSSFQGIAKNIQYF. The CDR3 bases are TGTGCCAGCAGTTCGTTTCAGGGAATAGCCAAAAACATTCAGTACTTC.

Written as DNA, the CDR3 is TGTGCCAGCTCACAGGGACAGGGTCTCGAAAAACTGTTTTTT. Protein sequence: CASSQGQGLEKLFF. The chain recombines TRBV18 with TRBJ1-4; the match to TRBD1 covers 9 bases. The CDR3 contains 14 residues. Per germline, CDR1 KGHSH and CDR2 LQKENI. V dropped 4 bases and J dropped 8; count of bases not matched to a gene: 5.

The chain joins TRBV18 to TRBJ2-7, with 8 bases matching TRBD1. The CDR3 extends over 13 amino acids. Germline assignment: CDR1 KGHSH and CDR2 LQKENI. V shed 3 bases and J 7 bases; nucleotides not matched to a gene: 5. CDR3 nucleotide sequence: TGTGCCAGCTCACCTCAGGGGGCGCGAGAGCAGTACTTC. It encodes CASSPQGAREQYF.

Only one count was recorded for this clone. The V and J genes are TRBV9 and TRBJ1-6; 8 bases match TRBD1. Germline lookup yields CDR1 SGDLS and CDR2 YYNGEE. The J segment lost 4 bases and the V segment lost 7 bases, leaving 7 bases of the junction unmatched. This CDR3 is 15 amino acids long. The CDR3 here is CASRTRGQYNSPLHF. CDR3 DNA sequence: TGTGCCAGCCGAACCAGGGGGCAGTATAATTCACCCCTCCACTTT.

The genes are TRBV18 and TRBJ1-1; maybe TRBD1 (6 bases). CDR3 size: 15 residues. Germline assignment: CDR1 KGHSH and CDR2 LQKENI. V lost 0 bases and J lost 2, with 10 bases in between. The CDR3 nucleotides are TGTGCCAGCTCACCACCGGGGGGGGGCAACACTGAAGCTTTCTTT. Its translation: CASSPPGGGNTEAFF.

This chain links TRBV6-2 or TRBV6-3 with TRBJ2-1; TRBD2 might be the D (5 bases). Germline CDR1 MNHEY, CDR2 SVGEGT. This CDR3 contains 14 residues. Trimming took off 6 bases at V and 4 bases at J, with 13 bases between the two ends. CDR3 residues: CASSLLGGYNEQFF. In nucleotides, the CDR3 is TGTGCCAGCAGCCTATTAGGCGGGTACAATGAGCAGTTCTTC.

The chain combines TRBV5-4 with TRBJ2-4, with 9 bases lining up with TRBD1. The CDR3 spans 16 residues. The germline V gene has CDR1 SGHNT and CDR2 YYREEE (reference sequence). V shed 4 bases and J 0 bases; nucleotides not matched to a gene: 5. The CDR3 coding sequence is TGTGCCAGCAGCCAGGGACAGGGTTTAGCCAAAAACATTCAGTACTTC. Protein sequence: CASSQGQGLAKNIQYF.

The chain uses TRBV15 and TRBJ2-1; 9 bases agree with TRBD1. Trimming removed 3 bases from V and 6 bases from J; junction bases left unmatched: 6. Germline V gives CDR1 LNHNV, CDR2 YYDKDF (reference sequence). CDR3 length: 15 amino acids. CDR3 in amino acids: CATSRGTGMINEQFF. As DNA, the CDR3 is TGTGCCACCAGCAGGGGGACAGGGATGATCAATGAGCAGTTCTTC.

This clone was observed a few times. The chain combines TRBV5-1 with TRBJ2-2, with D uncertain. CDR3 length: 14 amino acids. Trimming left V 6 bases short and J 0 bases short, with 9 bases between. Germline V gene lookup returns CDR1 SGHRS and CDR2 YFSETQ. CDR3 in DNA: TGCGCCAGCAAGGAGACGACGAACACCGGGGAGCTGTTTTTT. This sequence encodes CASKETTNTGELFF.

The chain has TRBV15 and TRBJ2-3; 7 nucleotides match TRBD2. V dropped 8 bases and J dropped 4; count of bases not matched to a gene: 12. The germline V gene has CDR1 LNHNV and CDR2 YYDKDF (reference sequence). This CDR3 is built from 15 residues. The CDR3 is CATVPGGGKADTQYF. The CDR3 coding sequence is TGTGCCACCGTCCCTGGCGGGGGTAAAGCAGATACGCAGTATTTT.

The rearrangement uses TRBV6-5 and TRBJ2-1, with 7 positions matching TRBD1. The germline V gene has CDR1 MNHEY and CDR2 SVGAGI. The V gene end was trimmed by 6 bases and the J gene end by 0 bases; junction bases not matched to a gene: 5. The CDR3 is made up of 15 amino acids. CDR3 protein: CASRNRGSSYNEQFF. CDR3 in DNA: TGTGCCAGCAGAAACAGGGGAAGCTCCTACAATGAGCAGTTCTTC.

In the case of this clone: The same CDR3 also results from other DNA sequences found in this sample. The J gene is TRBJ2-7, the V gene TRBV27, with 10 bases identical to TRBD1. Germline V CDR1 and CDR2: MNHEY, SMNVEV (reference sequence). The CDR3 covers 14 residues. The J segment lost 2 bases and the V segment lost 6 bases, leaving 4 bases of the junction unmatched. CDR3 in amino acids: CASSPGQGTYEQYF. CDR3 DNA sequence: TGTGCCAGCAGCCCGGGACAGGGGACCTACGAGCAGTACTTC.

The rearrangement uses TRBV19 and TRBJ2-2, with 8 bases that match TRBD1. CDR1 LNHDA and CDR2 SQIVND come from the germline V gene (reference sequence). This CDR3 spans 15 amino acids. Unmatched junction bases numbered 9, after V lost 6 bases and J lost 6 bases. For the CDR3, the DNA is TGTGCCAGTAGGAGACAGGGGTTTTTTGCCGGGGAGCTGTTTTTT. Translation: CASRRQGFFAGELFF.

Ten or more counts support this clone. The CDR3 nucleotides are TGCGCCAGCAGCTTGGACGGACAGGCTAATTCACCCCTCCACTTT. It is translated as CASSLDGQANSPLHF. The chain combines TRBV5-1 with TRBJ1-6; TRBD1 matches at 7 bases. The CDR3 has 15 amino acids. The germline V gene has CDR1 SGHRS and CDR2 YFSETQ. V lost 0 bases to trimming and J lost 6 bases; unmatched junction nucleotides: 3.

This chain connects TRBV5-1 to TRBJ1-1; unclear D gene. The CDR3 is 15 residues long. Looked up from germline, CDR1 is SGHRS and CDR2 is YFSETQ. Trimming stripped 0 bases from V and 3 bases from J, with 12 bases between. In nucleotides, the CDR3 is TGCGCCAGCAGCTTGGTTGACGGGCGGGACACTGAAGCTTTCTTT. Protein: CASSLVDGRDTEAFF.

The V gene is TRBV19, the J gene TRBJ1-2, with D maybe TRBD1 (5 bases). The length of the CDR3 is 13 residues. Germline assignment: CDR1 LNHDA and CDR2 SQIVND (reference sequence). Trimming took off 6 bases at V and 4 bases at J, with 12 bases between the two ends. The CDR3 region is CASRQAASYGYTF. In nucleotides, the CDR3 is TGTGCCAGTAGACAGGCGGCGTCCTATGGCTACACCTTC. Using reference TRBV19 and TRBJ1-2 for the parts outside the CDR3, the full variable domain is DGGITQSPKYLFRKEGQNVTLSCEQNLNHDAMYWYRQDPGQGLRLIYYSQIVNDFQKGDIAEGYSVSREKKESFPLTVTSAQKNPTAFYLCASRQAASYGYTFGSGTRLTVV.

The chain employs TRBV15 and TRBJ1-4, with 7 bases aligning to TRBD1. This CDR3 is built from 15 residues. The junction had 6 bases not matched to a gene; V was cut back by 5 bases and J by 3 bases. Germline V gene sequence: CDR1 LNHNV, CDR2 YYDKDF (reference sequence). The CDR3 region has the DNA TGTGCCACCAGCCCTCGACAGGGCCCTAATGAAAAACTGTTTTTT. It translates to CATSPRQGPNEKLFF.

This clone came up once. This sequence joins TRBV5-3 and TRBJ1-5; 9 bases match TRBD1. TRBV5-3 is sorted into the ORF group, with uncertain function. Trimming removed 4 bases from V and 7 bases from J; junction bases left unmatched: 12. The CDR3 consists of 16 residues. The DNA of the CDR3 is TGTGCCAGAAGCGGAAATTCGGGACAGGGTAAACAGCCCCAGCATTTT. Amino acid sequence: CARSGNSGQGKQPQHF.

The rearrangement joins TRBV7-9 to TRBJ1-5, with a possible D match to TRBD1 (6 bases). Germline assignment: CDR1 SEHNR and CDR2 FQNEAQ (reference sequence). Trimming removed 2 bases from V and 9 bases from J, with 11 bases in between. The CDR3 length is 13 residues. The CDR3 protein is CASSLRAGAPQHF. The CDR3 coding sequence is TGTGCCAGCAGCTTAAGGGCAGGGGCGCCCCAGCATTTT. The complete variable domain, with remaining parts taken from reference TRBV7-9 and TRBJ1-5, reads DTGVSQNPRHKITKRGQNVTFRCDPISEHNRLYWYRQTLGQGPEFLTYFQNEAQLEKSRLLSDRFSAERPKGSFSTLEIQRTEQGDSAMYLCASSLRAGAPQHFGDGTRLSIL.

The rearrangement links TRBV18 to TRBJ1-5, with 10 nucleotides matching TRBD1. The CDR3 runs 15 residues. Per germline, CDR1 KGHSH and CDR2 LQKENI. The J segment lost 4 bases and the V segment lost 3 bases, leaving 3 bases of the junction unmatched. CDR3 in DNA: TGTGCCAGCTCACCTGGACAGGGGGAAAATCAGCCCCAGCATTTT. Its translation is CASSPGQGENQPQHF.

V gene TRBV6-6 combines with J gene TRBJ2-2; possibly TRBD1 for D (5 bases). The CDR3 runs 14 residues. The V gene's germline CDR1 is MNHNY and CDR2 SVGAGI (reference sequence). Trimming removed 9 bases at V and 0 bases at J, with 11 bases between. The CDR3 here is CASNRQTNTGELFF. DNA of the CDR3: TGTGCCAGTAATAGACAGACGAACACCGGGGAGCTGTTTTTT.

The chain has TRBV10-3 and TRBJ2-7; 7 nucleotides line up with TRBD1. V lost 8 bases to trimming and J lost 5 bases; unmatched junction nucleotides: 12. The V gene's germline CDR1 is ENHRY and CDR2 SYGVKD. The CDR3 length is 14 residues. The CDR3 loop reads CAISTGTARHEQYF. The CDR3 DNA sequence: TGTGCCATCTCAACCGGGACAGCGAGACACGAGCAGTACTTC.

CDR3 nucleotides: TGTGCCAGCAGTAAGCCGCCCGATCAGCCCCAGCATTTT. It specifies CASSKPPDQPQHF. The chain recombines TRBV6-5 with TRBJ1-5, with D uncertain. The germline V gene has CDR1 MNHEY and CDR2 SVGAGI. This CDR3 region has 13 residues. V was clipped by 5 bases and J by 5 bases, with 10 bases between them.

This clone has only one observation. This sequence joins TRBV9 and TRBJ2-6; D is uncertain. The germline gives CDR1 SGDLS, CDR2 YYNGEE. The CDR3 covers 16 residues. The V end lost 4 bases, the J end lost 4 bases, and 15 bases lay between the germline ends. DNA of the CDR3: TGTGCCAGCAGCCCACTATCCCGGTCCGGGGCCAACGTCCTGACTTTC. Translation: CASSPLSRSGANVLTF. The full variable domain, completed using reference TRBV9 and TRBJ2-6, is DSGVTQTPKHLITATGQRVTLRCSPRSGDLSVYWYQQSLDQGLQFLIQYYNGEERAKGNILERFSAQQFPDLHSELNLSSLELGDSALYFCASSPLSRSGANVLTFGAGSRLTVL.

CDR3 nucleotide sequence: TGTGCCAGCAGCCCACCAAGAAAGGCGGGGGCGTCTGGCACTGAAGCTTTCTTT. It yields the protein CASSPPRKAGASGTEAFF. The chain recombines TRBV11-2 with TRBJ1-1; D is possibly TRBD1 (6 bases). The germline V gene has CDR1 SGHAT and CDR2 FQNNGV. There are 18 residues in the CDR3. The ends were cut back, 5 bases at V and 4 bases at J, with 26 bases in the middle.